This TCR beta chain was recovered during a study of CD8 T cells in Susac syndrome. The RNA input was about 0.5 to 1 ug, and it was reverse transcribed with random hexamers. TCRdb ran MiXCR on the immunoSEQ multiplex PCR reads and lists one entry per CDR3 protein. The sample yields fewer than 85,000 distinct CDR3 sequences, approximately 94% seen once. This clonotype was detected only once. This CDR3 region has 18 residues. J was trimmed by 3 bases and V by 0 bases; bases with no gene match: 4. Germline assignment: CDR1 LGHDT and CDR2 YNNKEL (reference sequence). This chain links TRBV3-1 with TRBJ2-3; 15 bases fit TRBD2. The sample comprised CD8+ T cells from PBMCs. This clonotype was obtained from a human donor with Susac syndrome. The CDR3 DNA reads TGTGCCAGCAGCCAAGAAGTAGGACTAGCGGGGGGGACAGATACGCAGTATTTT. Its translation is CASSQEVGLAGGTDTQYF.